This is a list of T cell receptor beta chains from one sample in a study of cytomegalovirus exposure and HLA in healthy donors. The table came from immunoSEQ multiplex PCR; TCRdb's copy has only in-frame clones and leaves some out. The table lists some 200,000 clones, 70% to 85% of them singletons. The specimen was PBMCs. The receptors here all came from a boy younger than 10 in good health and CMV-seronegative. CDR3s include the opening cysteine and the closing phenylalanine or tryptophan. D genes are given only for firm matches. Part of the rows lack a size; the others show once, few, many or a class for expanded clones.

j_gene,d_gene,v_gene,abundance,CDR3nt,CDR3aa
TRBJ2-2,.,TRBV7-6,.,TGTGCCAGCAGCTTAATACCCCCTGGGCACGACGGTACTACCGGGGAGCTGTTTTTT,CASSLIPPGHDGTTGELFF
TRBJ1-2,.,TRBV2,.,TGTGCCAGCAGCCCAATTGAGAACCCTTATGGCTACACCTTC,CASSPIENPYGYTF
TRBJ2-1,TRBD2,TRBV7-6,.,TGTGCCAGCAGCTTAGCCCAGGCTAGCGGCTACAATGAGCAGTTCTTC,CASSLAQASGYNEQFF
TRBJ1-5,.,TRBV4-2,.,TGTGCCAGCAGCCAAGGGGTTGGGGAGGGTGTCAATCAGCCCCAGCATTTT,CASSQGVGEGVNQPQHF
TRBJ1-6,.,TRBV18,.,TGTGCCAGCTCCGCACCTACAGGTTCACCCCTCCACTTT,CASSAPTGSPLHF
TRBJ2-5,TRBD1,TRBV7-2,.,TGTGCCAGCGGAGGACGGGGACAGGGGTTAATAGAGACCCAGTACTTC,CASGGRGQGLIETQYF
TRBJ2-1,TRBD2,TRBV4-1,once,TGCGCCAGCAGCCGAACACTAGCGGGGGGGCCTAATGAGCAGTTCTTC,CASSRTLAGGPNEQFF
TRBJ1-2,.,TRBV18,.,TGTGCCAGCTCACCGAGACAGGAGGTCACCTATGGCTACACCTTC,CASSPRQEVTYGYTF
TRBJ2-4,TRBD1,TRBV5-1,once,TGCGCCAGCAGCCACTTAACAGGGGAATCAAACATTCAGTACTTC,CASSHLTGESNIQYF
TRBJ1-2,.,TRBV4-2,.,TGTGCCAGCAGCCAAAGTTATACAGGGCCCAACTATGGCTACACCTTC,CASSQSYTGPNYGYTF
TRBJ2-7,.,TRBV4-3,once,TGCGCCAGCAGCCCGGGTGTGGCCAGGGGTATTCGGGACGAGCAGTACTTC,CASSPGVARGIRDEQYF
TRBJ1-5,.,TRBV9,.,TGTGCCAGCAGCGTGGGGGGTAGTCAGCCCCAGCATTTT,CASSVGGSQPQHF
TRBJ2-7,TRBD1,TRBV5-1,.,TGCGCCAGCAGCTTGGCCCTAGGGGGCAGCTCCTACGAGCAGTACTTC,CASSLALGGSSYEQYF
TRBJ1-3,TRBD1,TRBV4-1,.,TGCGCCAGCAGCCAACCGGGACAGCTCTCTGGAAACACCATATATTTT,CASSQPGQLSGNTIYF
TRBJ2-3,TRBD2,TRBV7-2,.,TGTGCCAGCAGCTTAGCGAGTGGGACTAGCGGGGGAACAGATACGCAGTATTTT,CASSLASGTSGGTDTQYF
TRBJ1-6,.,TRBV30,.,TGTGCCTGGAGTGAAGGGAGGTCTTATTCACCCCTCCACTTT,CAWSEGRSYSPLHF
TRBJ1-5,TRBD1,TRBV5-8,.,TGTGCCAGCAGAACGGGACAGCCCACGCATAGCAATCAGCCCCAGCATTTT,CASRTGQPTHSNQPQHF
TRBJ2-5,TRBD1,TRBV9,once,TGTGCCAGCAGCGCGGAACCGGGACAGGGTTCAGAGACCCAGTACTTC,CASSAEPGQGSETQYF
TRBJ2-1,.,TRBV5-1,.,TGCGCCAGCAGCTATCAGGGGACTAAGGGGAATGAGCAGTTCTTC,CASSYQGTKGNEQFF
TRBJ2-7,TRBD2,TRBV2,.,TGTGCCAGCATGAAAGAACGGGGACTAGCGGTAACCTACGAGCAGTACTTC,CASMKERGLAVTYEQYF
TRBJ2-1,TRBD2,TRBV10-1,.,TGCGCCAGCATTGGACTAGCGGGGGAAGATGAGCAGTTCTTC,CASIGLAGEDEQFF
TRBJ1-4,.,TRBV7-8,.,TGTGCCAGCAGCTTATCGTCGCCGGGGAATGAAAAACTGTTTTTT,CASSLSSPGNEKLFF
TRBJ2-5,.,TRBV27,once,TGTGCCAGCACCCCACTGGGAGGGGGTAGGGAGACCCAGTACTTC,CASTPLGGGRETQYF
TRBJ1-6,.,TRBV6-5,.,TGTGCCAGCAGTTACTACCCCCCAGGGGCCAATTCACCCCTCCACTTT,CASSYYPPGANSPLHF
TRBJ2-5,.,TRBV7-2,.,TGTGCCAGCAGCTTAGGTTCCGTTCTTGAGACCCAGTACTTC,CASSLGSVLETQYF
TRBJ1-6,TRBD1,TRBV5-1,.,TGCGCCAGCAGCTTGGGTGGGACAGGCGCAGGCAATTCACCCCTCCACTTT,CASSLGGTGAGNSPLHF
TRBJ1-2,.,TRBV21-1,few,TGTGCCAGCAGGGTAACAGGGGCTAACTATGGCTACACCTTC,CASRVTGANYGYTF
TRBJ2-7,.,TRBV4-2,.,TGTGCCAGCAGCTACGTTCAGGGCGCAGCCTACGAGCAGTACTTC,CASSYVQGAAYEQYF
TRBJ2-7,.,TRBV6-1,.,TGTGCCAGCCTTACGACCCCAGGGGCCTACGAGCAGTACTTC,CASLTTPGAYEQYF
TRBJ2-1,TRBD2,TRBV4-3,.,TGCGCCAGCAGCCAAGGATCCAGCGGGGTCAATGAGCAGTTCTTC,CASSQGSSGVNEQFF
TRBJ2-7,.,TRBV10-3,.,TGTGCCATCAGTGACCCGTTATTTCGGGTGGGGAGCTCCTACGAGCAGTACTTC,CAISDPLFRVGSSYEQYF
TRBJ1-3,.,TRBV11-2,.,TGTGCCAGCAGTTCATGGGACTTTCCTGGAAACACCATATATTTT,CASSSWDFPGNTIYF
TRBJ2-6,TRBD1,TRBV5-6,.,TGTGCCAGCAGCCTAAGGGACAGGCCCGTCTCTGGGGCCAACGTCCTGACTTTC,CASSLRDRPVSGANVLTF
TRBJ1-1,.,TRBV10-3,.,TGTGCCATCAGGGAGACGGTTGTCGGCACTGAAGCTTTCTTT,CAIRETVVGTEAFF
TRBJ2-1,TRBD2,TRBV4-2,.,TGTGCCAGCAGCCAAGCGCTGCGGGGGTCCGCCTACAATGAGCAGTTCTTC,CASSQALRGSAYNEQFF
TRBJ2-2,.,TRBV7-8,.,TGTGCCAGCAGCTTGACAGACACCGGGGAGCTGTTTTTT,CASSLTDTGELFF
TRBJ2-3,.,TRBV9,.,TGTGCCAGCAGCGTAAGACAGTATAGCACAGATACGCAGTATTTT,CASSVRQYSTDTQYF
TRBJ1-1,.,TRBV6-5,few,TGTGCCAGCAGTTACTCGAGAGGCACGGTTGAAGCTTTCTTT,CASSYSRGTVEAFF
TRBJ2-7,.,TRBV6-5,.,TGTGCCAGCAGTTACTCTGGACTGGGGACAAGCTACGAGCAGTACTTC,CASSYSGLGTSYEQYF
TRBJ1-2,TRBD1,TRBV19,.,TGTGCCAGTATTGGGACAGCCTTATATGGCTACACCTTC,CASIGTALYGYTF
TRBJ2-1,TRBD2,TRBV4-1,once,TGCGCCAGCAGCCAAGGCCCGGGACTAGCGGGGGGGCCGGGTGAAAATGAGCAGTTCTTC,CASSQGPGLAGGPGENEQFF
TRBJ2-3,TRBD2,TRBV4-3,.,TGCGCCAGCAGCCTCCTAGCGGGGGGGGGCCCCGCGGATACGCAGTATTTT,CASSLLAGGGPADTQYF
TRBJ2-3,.,TRBV9,.,TGTGCCAGCAGCTCGGGTCTAGATACGCAGTATTTT,CASSSGLDTQYF
TRBJ2-1,TRBD2,TRBV15,.,TGTGCCACCAGCAGACGGCGCGGGGGGGTTTACAATGAGCAGTTCTTC,CATSRRRGGVYNEQFF
TRBJ2-1,.,TRBV7-8,few,TGTGCCAGCAGCCTGTTTCAGGCTTCGGAGCAGTTCTTC,CASSLFQASEQFF
TRBJ2-1,.,TRBV5-1,few,TGCGCCAGCAGCCTGGACGGGGGGCCTTACAATGAGCAGTTCTTC,CASSLDGGPYNEQFF
TRBJ2-7,TRBD1,TRBV4-1,.,TGCGCCAGCAGCCCGGGACAGGGGGCGAACTACGAGCAGTACTTC,CASSPGQGANYEQYF
TRBJ2-1,.,TRBV19,.,TGTGCCAGTAGTCACAGGGTACCGGCCTACAATGAGCAGTTCTTC,CASSHRVPAYNEQFF
TRBJ2-7,TRBD2,TRBV6-1,.,TGTGCCAGCAGTGAATCCGTAGCGGGGGGATACGAGCAGTACTTC,CASSESVAGGYEQYF
TRBJ1-2,TRBD1,TRBV6-6,.,TGTGCCAGCAGTCTACGAGGACAGGGGTATGACTACACCTTC,CASSLRGQGYDYTF